Below are 29 T cell receptor beta chains sequenced from a single sample in a study of blood T cell repertoires in COVID-19. Some clones are missing from TCRdb's copy, which holds only in-frame ones; the method was immunoSEQ multiplex PCR. The sample shows around 210,000 clones, roughly nine tenths of them seen only once. Specimen: peripheral blood. All receptors come from a woman aged 70-85 years with acute or convalescent COVID-19.

On this clone: Compared with germline, one end of the junction differs, possibly owing to a read error. The rearrangement joins TRBV7-7 to TRBJ2-3, with a possible D match to TRBD2 (6 bases). Per germline, CDR1 SSHAT and CDR2 FNYEAQ (reference sequence). This CDR3 spans 14 amino acids. CDR3 amino acids: CASSQDGGADTQYF. The CDR3 DNA reads TGTGCTAGCAGCCAAGACGGGGGTGCAGATACGCAGTATTTT.

The chain uses TRBV7-2 and TRBJ2-7; tentative D call: TRBD1 (5 bases). The CDR3 has 14 amino acids. Germline V gene sequence: CDR1 SGHTA, CDR2 FQGNSA. With 8 bases removed from V and 6 bases from J, the gap between germline ends came to 20 bases. CDR3: CASRPAFQGTEQYF. The CDR3 region has the DNA TGTGCCAGCCGCCCCGCCTTCCAGGGAACCGAGCAGTACTTC.

The chain carries TRBV5-1 and TRBJ1-2, with D hard to call. This CDR3 comprises 14 residues. V was trimmed by 4 bases and J by 5 bases, leaving 15 bases between them. Germline values: CDR1 SGHRS, CDR2 YFSETQ. CDR3 residues: CASSPGTHSYGYTF. The CDR3 nucleotides read TGCGCCAGCAGCCCGGGAACCCACAGTTATGGCTACACCTTC.

The CDR3 loop is CSAQRGYGYTF. CDR3 in DNA: TGCAGTGCACAACGCGGATATGGCTACACCTTC. This rearrangement joins TRBV20-1 to TRBJ1-2; D not certain. The CDR3 spans 11 residues. CDR1 DFQATT and CDR2 SNEGSKA come from the germline V gene (reference sequence). Trimming took off 6 bases at V and 5 bases at J, with 10 bases between the two ends.

V is TRBV9 and J is TRBJ2-1; D possibly corresponds to TRBD1 (5 bases). Trimming took 0 bases from V and 10 from J, leaving 11 bases between them. The germline V gene encodes CDR1 SGDLS and CDR2 YYNGEE. The CDR3 has 13 amino acids. CDR3 protein: CASSVATAGEQFF. CDR3 nucleotide sequence: TGTGCCAGCAGCGTAGCTACGGCAGGGGAGCAGTTCTTC.

This sequence joins TRBV10-1 and TRBJ2-7, with 8 positions matching TRBD1. The V gene end was trimmed by 6 bases and the J gene end by 0 bases; junction bases not matched to a gene: 4. This CDR3 region has 14 residues. CDR1 is WNHNN, CDR2 SYGVQD, per germline (reference sequence). The CDR3 reads CASSLTGASYEQYF. The CDR3 DNA reads as TGCGCCAGCAGCCTGACAGGGGCCTCCTACGAGCAGTACTTC.

This CDR3 is CASSPRTANYGYTF. For the CDR3, the DNA is TGTGCCAGTAGTCCGAGGACAGCCAACTATGGCTACACCTTC. The chain joins TRBV19 to TRBJ1-2; TRBD1 is a possible D gene (6 bases). Germline V gene sequence: CDR1 LNHDA, CDR2 SQIVND (reference sequence). V shed 5 bases and J shed 2 bases, with 12 bases lying between them. This CDR3 spans 14 amino acids.

This clone was seen a few times. This chain connects TRBV19 to TRBJ2-6; D is unresolved. The V gene lost 5 bases and the J gene lost 0 bases, with 11 bases spanning the gap. Germline V gene sequence: CDR1 LNHDA, CDR2 SQIVND (reference sequence). The CDR3 has 16 amino acids. Written as DNA, the CDR3 is TGTGCCAGTAGTCTTTCACGGAGCTCTGGGGCCAACGTCCTGACTTTC. It specifies CASSLSRSSGANVLTF. The entire variable domain, with the rest obtained from reference TRBV19 and TRBJ2-6, is as follows: DGGITQSPKYLFRKEGQNVTLSCEQNLNHDAMYWYRQDPGQGLRLIYYSQIVNDFQKGDIAEGYSVSREKKESFPLTVTSAQKNPTAFYLCASSLSRSSGANVLTFGAGSRLTVL.

The CDR3 sequence is CASSFPTSYEQYF. The CDR3 DNA reads TGCGCCAGCAGCTTTCCAACTTCCTACGAGCAGTACTTC. This rearrangement joins TRBV5-1 to TRBJ2-7; D is uncertain. Looked up from germline, CDR1 is SGHRS and CDR2 is YFSETQ. The CDR3 is 13 amino acids. The V and J ends lost 2 bases and 1 base respectively, with 7 bases between them.

The V gene is TRBV7-2, the J gene TRBJ1-4; the D is unclear. The CDR3 is 17 residues long. V was trimmed by 2 bases and J by 1 base, leaving 14 bases between them. The germline V gene encodes CDR1 SGHTA and CDR2 FQGNSA. The CDR3 nucleotides are TGTGCCAGCAGCTTACGTCCCTTGGGGAGAACTAATGAAAAACTGTTTTTT. Amino acids: CASSLRPLGRTNEKLFF.

This rearrangement joins TRBV2 to TRBJ1-6, with TRBD1 matching 9 bases. CDR3 size: 20 residues. Germline lookup yields CDR1 SNHLY and CDR2 FYNNEI. V dropped 1 base and J dropped 1; count of bases not matched to a gene: 11. Written as DNA, the CDR3 is TGTGCCAGCAGTGAAGTGCGAATCGGGACAGGGTTTTCCTATAATTCACCCCTCCACTTT. This translates into CASSEVRIGTGFSYNSPLHF.

V usage is TRBV5-1 and J usage is TRBJ1-2, with 7 bases lining up with TRBD1. The V and J ends lost 4 bases and 2 bases, in that order; junction bases with no gene match: 8. The CDR3 extends over 15 amino acids. Germline-derived CDR1 and CDR2 are SGHRS and YFSETQ. The CDR3 bases are TGCGCCAGCAGCCCCCCGGCCAGGGGGAACTATGGCTACACCTTC. It specifies CASSPPARGNYGYTF. Filled out from reference TRBV5-1 and TRBJ1-2, the complete variable domain reads KAGVTQTPRYLIKTRGQQVTLSCSPISGHRSVSWYQQTPGQGLQFLFEYFSETQRNKGNFPGRFSGRQFSNSRSEMNVSTLELGDSALYLCASSPPARGNYGYTFGSGTRLTVV.

The rearrangement uses TRBV5-7 and TRBJ2-7, with D tentatively TRBD1 (5 bases). TRBV5-7 is known as an ORF, though its function is uncertain. The CDR3 is made up of 14 amino acids. The germline V and J ends were trimmed by 1 base and 6 bases, with 14 bases remaining between them. Here the CDR3 DNA reads TGTGCCAGCAGCTTGAGGCAGGGCCCCGCCGAGCAGTACTTC. Translated, it gives CASSLRQGPAEQYF.

The chain is built from TRBV2 and TRBJ2-3; 8 bases agree with TRBD2. Per germline, CDR1 SNHLY and CDR2 FYNNEI. CDR3 length: 14 amino acids. J was trimmed by 4 bases and V by 5 bases; bases with no gene match: 5. CDR3 sequence reads: CASSLSGSSDTQYF. In DNA form, the CDR3 reads TGTGCCAGCAGTTTAAGCGGGAGTTCAGATACGCAGTATTTT. Using reference TRBV2 and TRBJ2-3 for the parts outside the CDR3, the full variable domain is EPEVTQTPSHQVTQMGQEVILRCVPISNHLYFYWYRQILGQKVEFLVSFYNNEISEKSEIFDDQFSVERPDGSNFTLKIRSTKLEDSAMYFCASSLSGSSDTQYFGPGTRLTVL.

CDR3 nucleotide sequence: TGTGCCAGCACTCGTAGGGGCTCGGGGAGGGATGAGCAGTTCTTC. The encoded protein is CASTRRGSGRDEQFF. The rearrangement links TRBV2 to TRBJ2-1; 7 nucleotides line up with TRBD2. Per the germline V gene, CDR1 is SNHLY and CDR2 is FYNNEI. The CDR3 contains 15 residues. Germline trimming cut 7 bases from V and 8 bases from J; bases unmatched to any gene: 14. Full variable domain (remainder filled in from reference TRBV2 and TRBJ2-1): EPEVTQTPSHQVTQMGQEVILRCVPISNHLYFYWYRQILGQKVEFLVSFYNNEISEKSEIFDDQFSVERPDGSNFTLKIRSTKLEDSAMYFCASTRRGSGRDEQFFGPGTRLTVL.

The rearrangement joins TRBV29-1 to TRBJ2-1; 7 bases line up with TRBD1. With V trimmed by 7 bases and J by 5 bases, 8 bases remained unmatched. The germline gives CDR1 SQVTM, CDR2 ANQGSEA. The CDR3 is 13 amino acids. The chain's CDR3 is CSGNTGVHNEQFF. The DNA of the CDR3 is TGCAGCGGTAATACAGGGGTGCACAATGAGCAGTTCTTC.

This clone was detected only once. The chain combines TRBV29-1 with TRBJ2-7; tentative D call: TRBD2 (5 bases). V lost 6 bases and J 3 bases, leaving 15 bases between the germline ends. Germline-derived CDR1 and CDR2 are SQVTM and ANQGSEA. The CDR3 covers 13 residues. CDR3 sequence (DNA): TGCAGCGTGCGGGTTAGGGTGGACTACGAGCAGTACTTC. Translated: CSVRVRVDYEQYF.

To note about this clone: The sample carries other DNA sequences with the same CDR3. J is TRBJ1-6 and V is TRBV9, with D possibly matching TRBD1 (6 bases). With 4 bases removed from V and 2 bases from J, the gap between germline ends came to 10 bases. This CDR3 is built from 15 residues. Germline assignment: CDR1 SGDLS and CDR2 YYNGEE. CDR3 bases: TGTGCCAGCAGCCCCGCAGGGGCCTATAATTCACCCCTCCACTTT. Its protein product is CASSPAGAYNSPLHF.

This rearrangement joins TRBV3-1 (or the pseudogene TRBV3-2) to TRBJ2-3, with no clear D. With 3 bases removed from V and 0 bases from J, the gap between germline ends came to 4 bases. Per germline, CDR1 LGHDT and CDR2 YNNKEL (reference sequence). The CDR3 loop spans 13 amino acids. The CDR3 is CASSHTSTDTQYF. For the CDR3, the DNA is TGTGCCAGCAGCCATACTAGCACAGATACGCAGTATTTT.

This clone was recorded only once. The chain carries TRBV20-1 and TRBJ1-5, with TRBD1 matching over 10 bases. The CDR3 is 16 residues long. Germline trimming cut 6 bases from V and 2 bases from J; bases unmatched to any gene: 10. CDR1 and CDR2 (germline): DFQATT, SNEGSKA (reference sequence). As DNA, the CDR3 is TGCAGTGCAAGTCTTCCCGGGACAGGGGGCAATCAGCCCCAGCATTTT. Protein sequence: CSASLPGTGGNQPQHF.

The gene calls are TRBV5-4 and TRBJ2-2; 13 nucleotides align to TRBD2. Trimming took 0 bases from V and 7 from J; bases not matched to a gene: 3. The CDR3 sequence is 16 residues long. Germline assignment: CDR1 SGHNT and CDR2 YYREEE (reference sequence). DNA of the CDR3: TGTGCCAGCAGCTTGGGACTAGCGGGAGGTGGCGGGGAGCTGTTTTTT. Residues: CASSLGLAGGGGELFF.

This clone came up a few times. This chain joins TRBV7-2 and TRBJ2-5; D is unclear. The CDR3 runs to 14 residues. V gave up 3 bases and J gave up 1 base, with 9 bases separating them. Germline V CDR1 and CDR2: SGHTA, FQGNSA. The CDR3 region has the DNA TGTGCCAGCAGCTTCCTGAGGCGCCAAGAGACCCAGTACTTC. It is translated as CASSFLRRQETQYF.

The CDR3 nucleotides read TGCGCCAGCAGCTGGGGGGACAGGCAAAGGTCCTACGAGCAGTACTTC. This sequence encodes CASSWGDRQRSYEQYF. This chain links TRBV5-1 with TRBJ2-7, with 8 bases fitting TRBD1. The CDR3 has 16 residues. V shed 3 bases, J shed 1 base, and the junction held 9 bases outside the gene matches. Germline V gene data show CDR1 as SGHRS and CDR2 as YFSETQ.

The chain links TRBV24-1 to TRBJ2-3; 11 nucleotides match TRBD2. Germline lookup yields CDR1 KGHDR and CDR2 SFDVKD. CDR3 size: 16 residues. Trimming removed 4 bases from V and 5 bases from J; junction bases left unmatched: 7. The CDR3 loop reads CATSDLAGGRLDTQYF. The DNA of the CDR3 is TGTGCCACCAGTGACTTAGCGGGAGGGCGCCTAGATACGCAGTATTTT.

This chain joins TRBV5-1 and TRBJ2-5, with D maybe TRBD1 (6 bases). Germline V CDR1 and CDR2: SGHRS, YFSETQ. The V gene lost 0 bases and the J gene lost 1 base, with 7 bases spanning the gap. This CDR3 has 14 amino acids. The CDR3 nucleotides are TGCGCCAGCAGCTTGGGGACAGTCCAAGAGACCCAGTACTTC. Translating it yields CASSLGTVQETQYF. Drawing the rest from reference TRBV5-1 and TRBJ2-5, the complete variable domain is KAGVTQTPRYLIKTRGQQVTLSCSPISGHRSVSWYQQTPGQGLQFLFEYFSETQRNKGNFPGRFSGRQFSNSRSEMNVSTLELGDSALYLCASSLGTVQETQYFGPGTRLLVL.

The DNA for the CDR3 is TGTGCCAGCTCCGCGGCGGATACGCAGTATTTT. The encoded protein is CASSAADTQYF. V gene TRBV12-3 or TRBV12-4 combines with J gene TRBJ2-3; D gene ambiguous. With 8 bases removed from V and 6 bases from J, the gap between germline ends came to 9 bases. This CDR3 has 11 residues.

The chain uses TRBV29-1 and TRBJ1-1; no firm D call. V lost 5 bases and J lost 11, with 21 bases in between. The CDR3 has 13 residues. Looked up from germline, CDR1 is SQVTM and CDR2 is ANQGSEA. The CDR3 loop reads CSVPDGRENGAFF. CDR3 bases: TGCAGCGTTCCTGACGGCCGGGAGAATGGGGCTTTCTTT.

CDR3 region: CASSLAVGGPPGASPLHF. The CDR3 nucleotides are TGTGCCAGCAGCTTAGCTGTGGGGGGGCCTCCCGGGGCCTCACCCCTCCACTTT. The chain couples TRBV7-2 to TRBJ1-6, with a tentative D call TRBD1 (6 bases). Between the trimmed V and J ends, which lost 0 bases and 10 bases, there was a span of 22 bases. Per germline, CDR1 SGHTA and CDR2 FQGNSA. This CDR3 is built from 18 residues.

This chain links TRBV6-2 or TRBV6-3 with TRBJ1-2; TRBD1 is a possible D gene (5 bases). V was shortened by 5 bases and J by 8 bases, with 9 bases between the two germline ends. CDR1 MNHEY and CDR2 SVGEGT come from the germline V gene. CDR3 length: 11 residues. Here the CDR3 DNA reads TGTGCCAGCAGTAAGGGGATCGGCTACACCTTC. This codes for CASSKGIGYTF.